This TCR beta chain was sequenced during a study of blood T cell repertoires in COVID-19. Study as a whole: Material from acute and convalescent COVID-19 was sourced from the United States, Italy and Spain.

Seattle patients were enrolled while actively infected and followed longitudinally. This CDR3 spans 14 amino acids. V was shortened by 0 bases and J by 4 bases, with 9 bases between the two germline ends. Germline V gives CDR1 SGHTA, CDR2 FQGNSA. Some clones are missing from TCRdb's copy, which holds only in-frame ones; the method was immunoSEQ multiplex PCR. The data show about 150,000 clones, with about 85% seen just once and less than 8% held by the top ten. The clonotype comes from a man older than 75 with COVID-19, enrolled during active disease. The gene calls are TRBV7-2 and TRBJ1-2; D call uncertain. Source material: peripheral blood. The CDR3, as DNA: TGTGCCAGCAGCTTAGCTACAACCAGCTATGGCTACACCTTC. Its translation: CASSLATTSYGYTF.